The clone carrying this T cell receptor (beta chain) was picked up one time. Per germline, CDR1 LNHDA and CDR2 SQIVND (reference sequence). The CDR3 consists of 17 residues. With V trimmed by 4 bases and J by 2 bases, 11 bases remained unmatched. The data belong to a study of blood T cell repertoires in COVID-19. Turning to the study itself: Both acute and convalescent COVID-19 samples were obtained from the United States, Italy and Spain.

Some clones are missing from TCRdb's copy, which holds only in-frame ones; the method was immunoSEQ multiplex PCR. The table includes about 160,000 clones, approximately 90% detected once. This TCR was recovered from a man aged 18 to 35 with acute or convalescent COVID-19. Sequencing was carried out using peripheral blood. The V gene is TRBV19, the J gene TRBJ1-2, with 9 bases matching TRBD1. CDR3 in DNA: TGTGCCAGTAGTACTCCCCGGCGGGACAGGGAAAACTATGGCTACACCTTC. Amino acid sequence: CASSTPRRDRENYGYTF.